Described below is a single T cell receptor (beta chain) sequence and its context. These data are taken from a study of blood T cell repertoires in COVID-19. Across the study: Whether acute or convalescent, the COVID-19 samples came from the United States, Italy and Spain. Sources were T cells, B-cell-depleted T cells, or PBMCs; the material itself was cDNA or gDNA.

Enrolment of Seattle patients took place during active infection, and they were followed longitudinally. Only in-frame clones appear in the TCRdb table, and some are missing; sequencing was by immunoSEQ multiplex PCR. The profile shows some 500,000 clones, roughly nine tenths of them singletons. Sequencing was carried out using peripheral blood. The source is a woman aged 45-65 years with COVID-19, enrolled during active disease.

In DNA, the CDR3 is TGTGCCAGCTCACCACGTACGGGAAGCAGAATGAGCACGTTCTTC. Its protein is CASSPRTGSRMSTFF. The V and J genes are TRBV18 and TRBJ2-1; possibly TRBD2 for D (5 bases). Trimming took off 1 base at V and 15 bases at J, with 22 bases between the two ends. From germline, CDR1 is KGHSH and CDR2 LQKENI. CDR3 length: 15 amino acids.